One and the same sample provided the 5 T cell receptor beta chains below, sequenced in a study of control samples from healthy donors and cancer patients. Produced via immunoSEQ multiplex PCR; TCRdb's table is partial and in-frame only. The sample gives some 100,000 clones, around 89% of which show up once; 17% is in the top ten. The specimen sequenced was blood. The receptor set was obtained from a woman aged 45-65 years in good health.

The table lists this clone with a few counts. V is TRBV7-2 and J is TRBJ1-1; D remains ambiguous. The germline V gene has CDR1 SGHTA and CDR2 FQGNSA. The germline V and J ends were trimmed by 0 bases and 1 base, with 9 bases remaining between them. The CDR3 extends over 15 amino acids. The CDR3 bases are TGTGCCAGCAGCTTAGCGGTCGCCAGGAACACTGAAGCTTTCTTT. Translation: CASSLAVARNTEAFF.

This clone came up once. This chain joins TRBV7-9 and TRBJ2-3; possible D gene TRBD1, 6 bases. V gave up 8 bases and J gave up 4 bases, with 19 bases separating them. Per the germline V gene, CDR1 is SEHNR and CDR2 is FQNEAQ (reference sequence). This CDR3 contains 15 residues. As DNA, the CDR3 is TGTGCCAGCGGAACCGACAGGTTCCCATCAGATACGCAGTATTTT. This codes for CASGTDRFPSDTQYF. Variable domain in full (rest from reference TRBV7-9 and TRBJ2-3): DTGVSQNPRHKITKRGQNVTFRCDPISEHNRLYWYRQTLGQGPEFLTYFQNEAQLEKSRLLSDRFSAERPKGSFSTLEIQRTEQGDSAMYLCASGTDRFPSDTQYFGPGTRLTVL.

V usage is TRBV6-5 and J usage is TRBJ1-4, with D unclear. Trimming cost V 1 base and J 6 bases, with 9 bases left between them. The CDR3 has 14 residues. The germline V gene has CDR1 MNHEY and CDR2 SVGAGI. The CDR3 DNA sequence: TGTGCCAGCAGTTACTGGTTCAGCGATGAAAAACTGTTTTTT. Amino acid sequence: CASSYWFSDEKLFF.

CDR3 nucleotide sequence: TGTGCCAGCAGCTTAAGAAGCGGGGGAAGCACAGATACGCAGTATTTT. Amino acid sequence: CASSLRSGGSTDTQYF. This chain links TRBV7-8 with TRBJ2-3; 8 nucleotides agree with TRBD2. V shed 2 bases and J 0 bases; nucleotides not matched to a gene: 4. The CDR3 has 16 amino acids. Germline V lookup: CDR1 SGHVS, CDR2 FQNEAQ.

The CDR3 spells CASSAGPHYEQYV. The CDR3, as DNA: TGTGCCAGCAGCGCTGGACCCCACTACGAGCAGTACGTC. The chain recombines TRBV5-6 with TRBJ2-7; D is unresolved. V dropped 4 bases and J dropped 3 bases, with 11 bases sitting between them. The CDR3 totals 13 residues. CDR1 is SGHDT and CDR2 is YYEEEE in the germline V gene.